This T cell receptor (beta chain) was identified during a study of Graves' ophthalmopathy and Graves' hyperthyroidism. Germline V gene lookup returns CDR1 KGHDR and CDR2 SFDVKD. V was pared by 12 bases and J by 5 bases, with 11 bases of the junction left unmatched. The CDR3 length is 13 residues. RNA transcripts were the source from which TCR beta CDR3 regions were amplified. The library came from an HTBI-primed first-round RT-PCR and a second-round multiplex PCR. TCRdb independently ran MiXCR on the multiplex PCR reads; one entry per CDR3 protein. Of hundreds of thousands of distinct CDR3 sequences in the sample, about 20% are singletons; the top ten hold 7.1%. Absence of ophthalmopathy within 18 months of follow-up defined stable hyperthyroidism. The hyperthyroidism patients, aged 18 to 65, had been newly diagnosed, with under 2 months' duration. Study conclusions and caveats: Ophthalmopathy cases were distinguished from stable hyperthyroidism by a 13-signature model, reaching over 85% sensitivity and around 80% specificity.

This clonotype was counted ten times or more. The antigen remains unidentified. The receptor was isolated from a woman under 30 with stable Graves' hyperthyroidism. Some clones in this sample may be carry-over from other donors' samples. V and J are TRBV24-1 and TRBJ1-1, with 7 bases identical to TRBD1. Sequencing input: peripheral blood. The CDR3 sequence: CASELGGRTEAFF. CDR3 nucleotides: TGTGCCTCCGAATTAGGGGGCCGAACTGAAGCTTTCTTT.